The 3 T cell receptor beta chains reported below all come from one sample, sequenced in a study of blood T cell repertoires in COVID-19. Assay: immunoSEQ multiplex PCR; the TCRdb copy retains only in-frame clones and omits some. The repertoire includes 190,000 or so clones, about 87% of them detected once, and roughly 0.9% sits in the top ten. Specimen: peripheral blood. The receptors come from a woman aged 18-29 years who had recovered from COVID-19.

This clone was found a few times. This sequence joins TRBV7-2 and TRBJ2-7; 12 nucleotides agree with TRBD2. Looked up from germline, CDR1 is SGHTA and CDR2 is FQGNSA. Trimming took 5 bases from V and 6 from J; bases not matched to a gene: 11. The length of the CDR3 is 16 residues. The CDR3 region is CASSPGRLAGGREQYF. CDR3 nucleotide sequence: TGTGCCAGCAGCCCGGGGAGGCTAGCGGGGGGGCGCGAGCAGTACTTC.

The chain joins TRBV19 to TRBJ1-1; 10 bases line up with TRBD1. J was trimmed by 0 bases and V by 5 bases; bases with no gene match: 6. Germline V gene data show CDR1 as LNHDA and CDR2 as SQIVND (reference sequence). The CDR3 contains 16 residues. In nucleotides, the CDR3 is TGTGCCAGTAGTGGGGGGACAGGGGTTTTGAACACTGAAGCTTTCTTT. Protein product: CASSGGTGVLNTEAFF.

This sequence joins TRBV7-3 and TRBJ2-7; weak D call: TRBD2 (5 bases). The CDR3 sequence is 16 residues long. V was clipped by 0 bases and J by 6 bases, with 18 bases between them. CDR1 and CDR2 from the germline V gene are SGHTA and FQGTGA. This chain's CDR3 is CASSLTGSPRESEQYF. CDR3 nucleotide sequence: TGTGCCAGCAGCTTAACGGGGAGTCCGCGCGAGAGCGAGCAGTACTTC.